Listed below are T cell receptor beta chains from one sample, sequenced in a study of blood T cell repertoires in COVID-19. The assay was immunoSEQ multiplex PCR, and TCRdb's table has in-frame clones only and misses some. The sample includes roughly 260,000 clones, roughly 84% of them seen just once. Input material: peripheral blood. All receptors come from a woman under 30 with acute or convalescent COVID-19. Each CDR3 is given without its conserved first and last residue. Each record gives: clone size, J gene, CDR3 length, V gene, CDR3 protein. Only some rows state a clone size, as once, few, many or a class for expanded clones.

- TRBJ2-7 16 TRBV7-9 ASSSRQWGQGAGYEQY
once TRBJ2-2 16 TRBV5-1 ASSPEDRVPRDTGELF
- TRBJ2-7 13 TRBV19 ASSDRASINYEQY
- TRBJ2-5 14 TRBV7-7 ASSPGLWLIQETQY
medium-sized TRBJ2-7 14 TRBV19 ASSTWESGQPYEQY
- TRBJ1-2 12 TRBV6-6 ASSYTDRDYGYT
- TRBJ2-3 11 TRBV30 AWTSGSTDTQY
- TRBJ1-2 13 TRBV14 ASSQVGSYSYGYT
- TRBJ2-5 13 TRBV5-6 ASSWEGRAGETQY
- TRBJ2-3 14 TRBV7-6 ASSLRPVRRGDTQY
- TRBJ2-5 13 TRBV5-4 ASSILAGAPTAQY
- TRBJ1-2 11 TRBV7-9 ASSTGHFYGYT